This TCR beta chain appears in the sequencing data of a study of T cell repertoires in cytomegalovirus infection. About the research overall: Matching HLA type and CMV infection were both indicated by public TCR beta signatures.

MiXCR was run by TCRdb on the reads, yielding one entry per CDR3 protein. Of about 460,000 distinct CDR3 sequences in the sample, 11% are singletons; the top ten hold about a tenth. V was pared by 11 bases and J by 2 bases, with 20 bases between. In germline, CDR1 is MNHEY, CDR2 SMNVEV (reference sequence). The CDR3 has 15 residues. Of note for this clonotype: The target antigen is unknown.

Overall study findings and caveats: Summed frequency of shared TCR beta families picked out CMV carriers who also had the relevant HLA. In two of eight donors, the top clonotype was HLA-C-restricted CMV-specific.

V gene TRBV27 combines with J gene TRBJ2-3; no reliable D call. The clonotype was recovered from a human donor in good health (CMV status not recorded). Some clones in this sample may be carry-over from other donors' samples. Sample: PBMCs. This CDR3 is CAGKFRNSDTDTQYF. In DNA, the CDR3 is TGTGCCGGCAAGTTTAGAAACAGCGACACAGATACGCAGTATTTT.